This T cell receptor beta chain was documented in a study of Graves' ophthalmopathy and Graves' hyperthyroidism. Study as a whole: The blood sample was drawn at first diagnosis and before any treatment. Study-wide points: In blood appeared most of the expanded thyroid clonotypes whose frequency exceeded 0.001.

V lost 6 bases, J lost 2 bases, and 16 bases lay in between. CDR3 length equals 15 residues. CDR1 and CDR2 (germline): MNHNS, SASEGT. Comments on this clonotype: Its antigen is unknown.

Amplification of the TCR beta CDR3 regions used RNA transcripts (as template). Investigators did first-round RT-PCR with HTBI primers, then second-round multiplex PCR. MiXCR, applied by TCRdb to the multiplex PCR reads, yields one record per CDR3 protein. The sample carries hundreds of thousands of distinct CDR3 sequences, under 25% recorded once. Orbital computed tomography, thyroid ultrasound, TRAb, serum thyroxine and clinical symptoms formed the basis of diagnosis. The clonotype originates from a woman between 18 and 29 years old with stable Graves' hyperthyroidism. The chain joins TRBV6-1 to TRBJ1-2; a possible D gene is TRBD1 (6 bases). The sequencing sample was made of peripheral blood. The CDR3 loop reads CASRPGQHLNYGYTF. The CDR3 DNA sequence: TGTGCCAGCAGGCCCGGACAGCACTTAAACTATGGCTACACCTTC.